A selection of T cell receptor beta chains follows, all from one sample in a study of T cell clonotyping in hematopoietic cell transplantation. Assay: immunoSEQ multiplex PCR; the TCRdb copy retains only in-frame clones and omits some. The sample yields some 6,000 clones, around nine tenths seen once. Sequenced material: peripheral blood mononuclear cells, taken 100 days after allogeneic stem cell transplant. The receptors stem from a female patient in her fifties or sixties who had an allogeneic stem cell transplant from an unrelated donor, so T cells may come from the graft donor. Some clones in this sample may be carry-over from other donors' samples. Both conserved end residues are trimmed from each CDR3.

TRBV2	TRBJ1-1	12	ASSEANEILGAF
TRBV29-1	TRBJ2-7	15	SVVGLEGAGDSYEQY
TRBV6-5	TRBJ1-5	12	ASSPQGEGQPQH
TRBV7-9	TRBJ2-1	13	ASSLVVSVHNEQF
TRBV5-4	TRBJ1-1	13	ASSLGTAANTEAF
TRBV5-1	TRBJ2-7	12	ASSWGSGTYEQY
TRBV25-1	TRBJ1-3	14	ASRRTGEGSGNTIY
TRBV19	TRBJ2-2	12	ATRPPGSTGELF
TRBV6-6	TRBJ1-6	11	ASNRQNNSPLH
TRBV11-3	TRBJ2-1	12	ASSFPGGHDEQF
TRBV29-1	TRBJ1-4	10	SVEGAHEKLF
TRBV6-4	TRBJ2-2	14	ASSEGTPSLTGELF
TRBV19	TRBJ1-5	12	ASRPVARNQPQH
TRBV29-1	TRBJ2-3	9	SATSTDTQY
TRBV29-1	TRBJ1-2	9	SVEGNYGYT
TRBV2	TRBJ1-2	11	ASSPTGNYGYT
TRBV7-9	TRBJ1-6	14	ASSFYGQGDNSPLH
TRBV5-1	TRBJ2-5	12	ASSLGTFPETQY
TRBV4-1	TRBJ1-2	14	ASSPGGAALFYGYT
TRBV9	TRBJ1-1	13	ASSVGTGSNTEAF
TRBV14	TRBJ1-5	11	ASSPGLNQPQH
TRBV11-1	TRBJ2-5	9	ASSLRETQY
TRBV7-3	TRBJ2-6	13	ASSPTGPGANVLT
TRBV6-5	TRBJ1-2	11	ASSRDSSYGYT
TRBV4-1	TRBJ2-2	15	ASSQWGVGPNTGELF
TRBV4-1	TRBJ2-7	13	ASSQDWGPGYEQY
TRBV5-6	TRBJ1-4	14	ASSPKGGSTGEKLF
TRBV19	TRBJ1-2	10	ASTDSPYGYT
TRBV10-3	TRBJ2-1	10	AISDLYNEQF
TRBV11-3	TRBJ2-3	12	ASSLGRSIDTQY
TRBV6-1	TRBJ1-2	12	ASSEEMQSSRYT
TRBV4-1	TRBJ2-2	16	ASSQVPVSTGSSGELF
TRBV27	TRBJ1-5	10	ASRTGGQPQH
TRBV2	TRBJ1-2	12	ASSEGDLLYGYT